This is a list of T cell receptor beta chains from one sample in a study of T cell changes during pregnancy in multiple sclerosis. Libraries were prepared by immunoSEQ multiplex PCR; TCRdb keeps only in-frame clonotypes and omits some of them. The sample shows 45,000 to 70,000 clones, just over 90% of them seen only once. Specimen: CD4+ T cells from peripheral blood mononuclear cells, collected in the second trimester of pregnancy. All receptors come from a female donor with multiple sclerosis, enrolled in a pregnancy study. The CDR3 runs from the conserved cysteine through the conserved F or W. The D gene is left open where the match is weak. Size is stated for part of the rows, as once, few or many counts, or as a class when the clone is expanded.

v_call	clone_size	j_call	d_call	cdr3_nt	cdr3_aa
TRBV19	.	TRBJ2-7	TRBD2	TGTGCCAGTAGTTCCAATAGCGGGGGGACCTACGAGCAGTACTTC	CASSSNSGGTYEQYF
TRBV5-6	.	TRBJ1-4	.	TGTGCCAGCAGCTTGGTAGGAGGAAATGAAAAACTGTTTTTT	CASSLVGGNEKLFF
TRBV19	.	TRBJ2-2	.	TGTGCCAGTAGTATAGATTCAACACCGCCCGGGGAGCTGTTTTTT	CASSIDSTPPGELFF
TRBV5-1	once	TRBJ2-5	TRBD2	TGCGCCAGCAGTAGAAGGCCGGACGGATCTAGCGGCCTCCAAGAGACCCAGTACTTC	CASSRRPDGSSGLQETQYF
TRBV21-1	.	TRBJ2-7	.	TGTGCCAGCAGCAAAGTCGGGACTAGCGGGAGTTTATTCACCCACGAGCAGTACTTC	CASSKVGTSGSLFTHEQYF
TRBV6-5	.	TRBJ1-2	TRBD1	TGTGCCAGCAGTCCCGGACAGGGCAGGGATGGCTACACCTTC	CASSPGQGRDGYTF
TRBV19	.	TRBJ1-5	.	TGTGCCAGTAGTATCCAGATGTATAGCAATCAGCCCCAGCATTTT	CASSIQMYSNQPQHF
TRBV19	.	TRBJ2-3	.	TGTGCCAGTAGTGCGAACACAGATACGCAGTATTTT	CASSANTDTQYF
TRBV18	.	TRBJ1-2	.	TGTGCCAGCTCACCGGGGGGGGAAAGAGGCTACACCTTC	CASSPGGERGYTF
TRBV5-1	.	TRBJ2-3	TRBD1	TGCGCCAGCGGGACAGGGGGCTCGACAGATACGCAGTATTTT	CASGTGGSTDTQYF
TRBV5-6	.	TRBJ2-1	.	TGTGCCAGCAGCTCTGGACAGCCCCCCGCGAATGAGCAGTTCTTC	CASSSGQPPANEQFF
TRBV6-1	.	TRBJ1-2	.	TGTGCCAGCAGTGAAATCGATGGCTACACCTTC	CASSEIDGYTF
TRBV4-2	.	TRBJ1-1	.	TGTGCCAGCAGCCAAGATAGGGGGGGCAGGTTGAACACTGAAGCTTTCTTT	CASSQDRGGRLNTEAFF
TRBV7-6	.	TRBJ2-3	.	TGTGCCAGCACCGTTCGGCCGAGCCGCGGAGATACGCAGTATTTT	CASTVRPSRGDTQYF
TRBV5-1	.	TRBJ2-5	TRBD1	TGCGCCAGCAGCTTGGGACAGGGAAGTGAAGAGACCCAGTACTTC	CASSLGQGSEETQYF
TRBV30	.	TRBJ2-3	.	TGTGCCTGGAGTGTTGCGGCCGATACGCAGTATTTT	CAWSVAADTQYF
TRBV6-5	.	TRBJ1-2	.	TGTGCCAGCAGCCGAACAGTTAACTATGGCTACACCTTC	CASSRTVNYGYTF
TRBV29-1	once	TRBJ1-1	.	TGCAGCGTTGGGGGCAGGATGAACACTGAAGCTTTCTTT	CSVGGRMNTEAFF
TRBV25-1	.	TRBJ2-5	.	TGTGCCAGCAGTAACTACGGACAGAAAGAGACCCAGTACTTC	CASSNYGQKETQYF
TRBV5-1	.	TRBJ2-2	TRBD1	TGCGCCAGCGACCTCGGACAGGGGGCGCCCGGGGAGCTGTTTTTT	CASDLGQGAPGELFF
TRBV28	.	TRBJ1-4	.	TGTGCCAGTAAGAGCCAGGGCGAGGTTGAAAAACTGTTTTTT	CASKSQGEVEKLFF
TRBV6-1	.	TRBJ2-3	.	TGTGCCAGCAGTGAAGCATCAGGGTATGGGACAGATACGCAGTATTTT	CASSEASGYGTDTQYF
TRBV14	once	TRBJ2-2	.	TGTGCCAGCAGCCAAGGAGGGACCGGGGAGCTGTTTTTT	CASSQGGTGELFF
TRBV7-9	.	TRBJ1-4	TRBD1	TGTGCCAGCAGCTATCCGGGACAGGGGGTCCTTGGTGAAAAACTGTTTTTT	CASSYPGQGVLGEKLFF
TRBV19	.	TRBJ1-4	.	TGTGCCAGCGCCAGCCAAGGCAGGGAAAAACTGTTTTTT	CASASQGREKLFF
TRBV30	.	TRBJ1-1	TRBD1	TGTGCCTGGAGCCTGACAGGGGGAGGTGAAGCTTTCTTT	CAWSLTGGGEAFF
TRBV14	once	TRBJ2-7	.	TGTGCCAGCAGCCAAGGGCTAGCGACGACCTACGAGCAGTACTTC	CASSQGLATTYEQYF
TRBV30	.	TRBJ2-3	TRBD2	TGTGCCCGGACTAGCGGGAGGGCCAGGACAGATACGCAGTATTTT	CARTSGRARTDTQYF
TRBV18	.	TRBJ2-7	.	TGTGCCAGCTCACCTCCCCTCGCCTACGAGCAGTACTTC	CASSPPLAYEQYF
TRBV28	.	TRBJ1-5	.	TGTGCCAGCAAACCAACAGGGCTCGGCAATCAGCCCCAGCATTTT	CASKPTGLGNQPQHF
TRBV11-3	.	TRBJ2-5	.	TGTGCCAGCAGTTCACCCTTTGACAAACAAGAGACCCAGTACTTC	CASSSPFDKQETQYF
TRBV9	.	TRBJ1-3	.	TGTGCCAGCAGCGTAGCGGACAGCCGCTCTGGAAACACCATATATTTT	CASSVADSRSGNTIYF
TRBV10-3	.	TRBJ2-5	TRBD1	TGTGCCACTAGGACAGGCGTCCAAGAGACCCAGTACTTC	CATRTGVQETQYF
TRBV11-2	.	TRBJ2-1	.	TGTGCCAGCAGCTCCCTGACGGGAAAGGGCTACAATGAGCAGTTCTTC	CASSSLTGKGYNEQFF
TRBV5-4	.	TRBJ2-7	.	TGTGCCAGCAGCTCCGGGGGTTTCTCCTACGAGCAGTACTTC	CASSSGGFSYEQYF
TRBV7-2	.	TRBJ2-1	.	TGTGCCAGCAGCTCCGGACTGCGACGGGAGCAGTTCTTC	CASSSGLRREQFF
TRBV2	.	TRBJ1-3	.	TGTGCCAGCAGTGAACCAGGGGCGCCTGGAAACACCATATATTTT	CASSEPGAPGNTIYF
TRBV18	.	TRBJ1-5	.	TGTGCCAGCTCAGGGGCTAGCAATCAGCCCCAGCATTTT	CASSGASNQPQHF
TRBV30	.	TRBJ2-5	TRBD1	TGTGCCTGGGGGACAGGGGGGGAGACCCAGTACTTC	CAWGTGGETQYF
TRBV7-2	.	TRBJ2-7	.	TGTGCCAGCAGCCTAGGGGACTTAGCCTACGAGCAGTACTTC	CASSLGDLAYEQYF
TRBV18	.	TRBJ2-5	TRBD2	TGTGCCAGCTCACCGACCCGACTAGCGGGGGTAAAGACCCAGTACTTC	CASSPTRLAGVKTQYF